The 14 T cell receptor beta chains below were found in one sample sequenced in a study of T cell changes during pregnancy in multiple sclerosis. The table came from immunoSEQ multiplex PCR; TCRdb's copy has only in-frame clones and leaves some out. Of under 45,000 clones in the sample, around nine tenths are singletons; the top ten hold around 6.7%. Sequenced here: CD8+ T cells from peripheral blood mononuclear cells, sampled in the third trimester of pregnancy. Source of these receptors: a female donor with multiple sclerosis, enrolled in a pregnancy study.

The chain uses TRBV7-3 and TRBJ2-5; 10 bases fit TRBD2. The CDR3 covers 16 residues. Losses at the gene ends were 2 bases for V and 1 base for J; bases not matched to a gene: 4. The germline CDR1 and CDR2 sequences are SGHTA and FQGTGA. The CDR3 DNA sequence: TGTGCCAGCAGCTTAGGGCTAGCGGGGGCCCAAGAGACCCAGTACTTC. It translates to CASSLGLAGAQETQYF.

V and J are TRBV4-3 and TRBJ2-2, with 8 positions matching TRBD1. V shed 1 base and J 7 bases; nucleotides not matched to a gene: 8. Germline loops: CDR1 LGHNA, CDR2 YSLEER. This CDR3 is built from 16 residues. In nucleotides, the CDR3 is TGCGCCAGCAGCCAAGGGGGGCAGGGGGCCGGCGGGGAGCTGTTTTTT. This sequence encodes CASSQGGQGAGGELFF.

The V call is TRBV11-2, the J call TRBJ1-4, with no clear D. Germline lookup yields CDR1 SGHAT and CDR2 FQNNGV. Trimming took 5 bases from V and 0 from J, leaving 10 bases between them. The CDR3 sequence is 15 residues long. The CDR3 DNA reads as TGTGCCAGCAGCCCGAAGGGAGCAACTAATGAAAAACTGTTTTTT. Its protein product is CASSPKGATNEKLFF.

This chain joins TRBV28 and TRBJ1-3; 10 bases agree with TRBD1. Germline CDR1 and CDR2: MDHEN and SYDVKM. Trimming at V came to 8 bases and at J to 8 bases, leaving 12 bases not matched to a gene. The CDR3 loop spans 15 amino acids. The CDR3 bases are TGTGCCAGCCACATCGGCGGGACAGGGGTAGACACCATATATTTT. Translated, it gives CASHIGGTGVDTIYF.

The chain has TRBV7-2 and TRBJ2-1; 13 bases match TRBD2. In germline, CDR1 is SGHTA, CDR2 FQGNSA. Unmatched junction bases numbered 7, after V lost 5 bases and J lost 9 bases. This CDR3 contains 15 residues. In DNA form, the CDR3 reads TGTGCCAGCAGCCCACTAGCGGGAGGGTTAGGTGAGCAGTTCTTC. It translates to CASSPLAGGLGEQFF. Using reference TRBV7-2 and TRBJ2-1 for the parts outside the CDR3, the full variable domain is GAGVSQSPSNKVTEKGKDVELRCDPISGHTALYWYRQSLGQGLEFLIYFQGNSAPDKSGLPSDRFSAERTGGSVSTLTIQRTQQEDSAVYLCASSPLAGGLGEQFFGPGTRLTVL.

A few counts support this clone. This chain uses TRBV19 with TRBJ1-4; D is undetermined. Looked up from germline, CDR1 is LNHDA and CDR2 is SQIVND (reference sequence). Trimming took off 3 bases at V and 7 bases at J, with 15 bases between the two ends. The CDR3 totals 15 residues. CDR3 region: CASSILPGSSEKLFF. The CDR3 region has the DNA TGTGCCAGTAGTATCTTGCCAGGAAGCAGTGAAAAACTGTTTTTT.

The chain links TRBV7-9 to TRBJ1-2; 8 positions match TRBD1. V lost 5 bases, J lost 4 bases, and 9 bases stayed unmatched. The CDR3 runs to 15 residues. The germline CDR1 and CDR2 sequences are SEHNR and FQNEAQ (reference sequence). CDR3 in amino acids: CASSLGQGGAYGYTF. The CDR3 DNA is TGTGCCAGCAGCCTTGGACAGGGAGGGGCCTATGGCTACACCTTC.

CDR3 nucleotide sequence: TGTGCCAGCAGTTCTTTCCGGGACACCACCTACGAGCAGTACTTC. Translated, it gives CASSSFRDTTYEQYF. The chain has TRBV6-1 and TRBJ2-7; D is perhaps TRBD1 (6 bases). The V and J ends lost 5 bases and 2 bases respectively, with 16 bases between them. Germline CDR1 and CDR2: MNHNS and SASEGT. The CDR3 runs to 15 residues.

The chain's CDR3 is CASSPRAGVTDTQYF. CDR3 in DNA: TGTGCCAGCAGCCCGAGGGCGGGAGTCACAGATACGCAGTATTTT. V and J are TRBV11-2 and TRBJ2-3, with TRBD2 matching 7 bases. CDR1 SGHAT and CDR2 FQNNGV come from the germline V gene. The CDR3 runs to 15 residues. With V trimmed by 5 bases and J by 2 bases, 7 bases remained unmatched.

V is TRBV27 and J is TRBJ2-5; the D is unclear. The end of the DNA aligns better with TRBJ2-7, so the J call may be wrong. This CDR3 is 15 amino acids long. CDR1 is MNHEY, CDR2 SMNVEV, per germline (reference sequence). The CDR3, as DNA: TGTGCCAGCAGTTTAGTTGGTGAGAGAATGTACGAGCAGTACTTC. It translates to CASSLVGERMYEQYF.

The chain links TRBV10-3 to TRBJ2-2, with TRBD1 matching over 8 bases. Germline CDR1 ENHRY, CDR2 SYGVKD. The CDR3 spans 18 residues. The V gene end was trimmed by 5 bases and the J gene end by 4 bases; junction bases not matched to a gene: 15. CDR3 protein: CAISTGQGWGLGTGELFF. Here the CDR3 DNA reads TGTGCCATCAGTACTGGACAGGGATGGGGATTGGGCACCGGGGAGCTGTTTTTT.

The chain joins TRBV6-6 to TRBJ2-7; TRBD1 might be the D (7 bases). CDR1 is MNHNY, CDR2 SVGAGI, per germline (reference sequence). This CDR3 is 14 amino acids long. The V end was cut by 6 bases, the J end by 0 bases, with 12 bases between. DNA for the CDR3: TGTGCCAGCAGCTATCAGGGGGGCTCCTACGAGCAGTACTTC. Translation: CASSYQGGSYEQYF.

This chain joins TRBV15 and TRBJ2-1; 10 positions agree with TRBD2. Germline CDR1 reads LNHNV; CDR2 reads YYDKDF (reference sequence). There are 16 residues in the CDR3. Trimming removed 1 base from V and 7 bases from J; junction bases left unmatched: 7. The CDR3 nucleotides are TGTGCCACCAGCAGAGCACGAGCGGGGGGGTTGAATGAGCAGTTCTTC. Residues: CATSRARAGGLNEQFF.

The chain couples TRBV7-8 to TRBJ2-7, with D hard to call. From germline, CDR1 is SGHVS and CDR2 FQNEAQ. The CDR3 has 14 amino acids. V was trimmed by 5 bases and J by 0 bases, leaving 11 bases between them. Here the CDR3 DNA reads TGTGCCAGCAGCCTTCAGACGGGCTCCTACGAGCAGTACTTC. Protein sequence: CASSLQTGSYEQYF.